The clone carrying this T cell receptor beta chain was detected only a few times. Its antigen is undetermined. Combining a sample-barcoded 5' primer with a J-beta primer mix, a second PCR ran for 7 to 11 cycles. Sequencing of every sample gave 2.5 million or more CDR3-containing paired-end reads. One entry per CDR3 protein, called by TCRdb with MiXCR from the 5' RACE reads. Of fewer than 1 million distinct CDR3 sequences in the sample, under 45% were seen once. The sample is drawn from a study of blood T cells in healthy people across ages. Study findings and constraints: The unknown donor CMV status may have confounded expanded clonotype changes.

From germline, CDR1 is LGHNA and CDR2 YSLEER. The CDR3 has 15 amino acids. V was pared by 2 bases and J by 5 bases, with 5 bases of the junction left unmatched. This rearrangement joins TRBV4-3 to TRBJ2-5; 10 nucleotides align to TRBD2. This clonotype was obtained from a man aged 55 to 70 in good health. Source material: blood. CDR3 in amino acids: CASSQTSGRGETQYF. Here the CDR3 DNA reads TGCGCCAGCAGCCAAACAAGCGGGAGGGGGGAGACCCAGTACTTC.